These 15 T cell receptor beta chains came from one sample sequenced in a study of a mutant IDH1 vaccine in newly diagnosed glioma. Profiling relied on immunoSEQ multiplex PCR, and the TCRdb table lists in-frame clones only, not all of them. The sample shows tens of thousands of clones, 75% to 85% of them seen only once. Time point given: week 47, end of study. Vaccine doses each comprised 300 ug of mutant IDH1 20-mer peptide, with topical imiquimod. Their target antigens are unknown. Sequenced material: PBMCs, taken from a glioma patient whose treatment included an IDH1 peptide vaccine. Source of these receptors: a man aged 40-49 years with glioma.

The V and J genes are TRBV5-1 and TRBJ2-1; D is perhaps TRBD1 (6 bases). Per germline, CDR1 SGHRS and CDR2 YFSETQ. The CDR3 is made up of 17 amino acids. V was cut by 6 bases and J by 0 bases, with 19 bases left in between. In DNA, the CDR3 is TGCGCCAGCATCCGGGGAAATGACAGGTACTCCTACAATGAGCAGTTCTTC. As protein: CASIRGNDRYSYNEQFF.

The rearrangement uses TRBV5-6 and TRBJ2-7; tentatively, D is TRBD1 (6 bases). The V end was cut by 4 bases, the J end by 5 bases, with 13 bases between. The V gene's germline CDR1 is SGHDT and CDR2 YYEEEE. The CDR3 runs to 13 residues. The CDR3 DNA sequence: TGTGCCAGCAGCCGAACAGGGTTCGACGAGCAGTACTTC. Its translation: CASSRTGFDEQYF.

The V gene is TRBV5-1, the J gene TRBJ2-1, with D tentatively TRBD2 (5 bases). CDR1 and CDR2 from the germline V gene are SGHRS and YFSETQ. This CDR3 contains 16 residues. With 1 base removed from V and 2 bases from J, the gap between germline ends came to 13 bases. Here the CDR3 DNA reads TGCGCCAGCAGCTTGTACCCGGGATCAACCTACAATGAGCAGTTCTTC. Amino acid sequence: CASSLYPGSTYNEQFF.

About this clone: The sample has other DNA sequences that encode this CDR3 too. The chain carries TRBV4-1 and TRBJ2-7; 9 nucleotides align to TRBD1. The J segment lost 4 bases and the V segment lost 0 bases, leaving 7 bases of the junction unmatched. The CDR3 runs 16 residues. Germline V gives CDR1 MGHRA, CDR2 YSYEKL. The CDR3 loop reads CASSQDWGQGVYEQYF. The CDR3 nucleotides read TGCGCCAGCAGCCAAGATTGGGGACAGGGCGTGTACGAGCAGTACTTC.

The chain employs TRBV4-2 and TRBJ2-7; no definite D call. The V end was cut by 0 bases, the J end by 2 bases, with 5 bases between. CDR3 length equals 13 residues. Germline CDR1 and CDR2: LGHNA and YNFKEQ. CDR3 in DNA: TGTGCCAGCAGCCAAGATGGGGCCTACGAGCAGTACTTC. This encodes CASSQDGAYEQYF.

The chain links TRBV10-3 to TRBJ2-1; D may be TRBD2 (6 bases). The CDR3 totals 14 residues. Trimming took off 7 bases at V and 8 bases at J, with 18 bases between the two ends. Looked up from germline, CDR1 is ENHRY and CDR2 is SYGVKD. The CDR3 coding sequence is TGTGCCATCAACGACGGGTCGCGGGGCCATGAGCAGTTCTTC. It specifies CAINDGSRGHEQFF.

V usage is TRBV10-1 and J usage is TRBJ2-7, with 8 bases lining up with TRBD1. Per germline, CDR1 WNHNN and CDR2 SYGVQD (reference sequence). This CDR3 has 15 amino acids. V was clipped by 8 bases and J by 3 bases; unmatched bases: 12. The CDR3 sequence is CASGYRTGNFYEQYF. The CDR3 DNA reads TGCGCCAGCGGATATCGGACAGGGAATTTCTACGAGCAGTACTTC.

The chain carries TRBV27 and TRBJ1-2; TRBD1 matches 11 bases. With V trimmed by 0 bases and J by 8 bases, 2 bases remained unmatched. The CDR3 is made up of 14 amino acids. Germline values: CDR1 MNHEY, CDR2 SMNVEV (reference sequence). CDR3 nucleotides: TGTGCCAGCAGTTTATCCCGGACAGGGGGCGGCTACACCTTC. Protein: CASSLSRTGGGYTF.

This rearrangement joins TRBV25-1 to TRBJ2-7; TRBD2 matches 8 bases. Germline values: CDR1 MGHDK, CDR2 SYGVNS. The CDR3 consists of 14 residues. The V and J ends lost 4 bases and 6 bases, in that order; junction bases with no gene match: 8. The CDR3 DNA reads as TGTGCCAGCAGTGTAAGCGGGAGCCTGGCCGAGCAGTACTTC. Translation: CASSVSGSLAEQYF.

The chain recombines TRBV21-1 with TRBJ2-1; the DNA was not used to check the table's D call, TRBD1. TRBV21-1 is reported as a pseudogene. The CDR3 length is 15 residues. Here the CDR3 reads CASSKQGTPDHEQFF. In DNA, the CDR3 is TGTGCCAGCAGCAAACAGGGGACCCCGGACCATGAGCAGTTCTTC.

This clone was seen more than once but under ten times. The chain joins TRBV19 to TRBJ2-5; D not certain. CDR1 LNHDA and CDR2 SQIVND come from the germline V gene (reference sequence). The length of the CDR3 is 12 residues. Deletions cut 3 bases from V and 4 bases from J, with 6 bases between. In DNA form, the CDR3 reads TGTGCCAGTAGTATGGTCCCAGAGACCCAGTACTTC. Its translation is CASSMVPETQYF.

The chain joins TRBV5-1 to TRBJ2-1; the match to TRBD2 covers 12 bases. This CDR3 spans 15 amino acids. The germline CDR1 and CDR2 sequences are SGHRS and YFSETQ. J lost 7 bases, V lost 5 bases, and 7 bases had no gene match. The CDR3 coding sequence is TGCGCCAGCAGGATGACTAGCGGGAGTAAAAATGAGCAGTTCTTC. This gives the protein CASRMTSGSKNEQFF.

This chain links TRBV7-2 with TRBJ2-5, with unresolved D. CDR1 is SGHTA, CDR2 FQGNSA, per germline. This CDR3 has 17 amino acids. Trimming pared 5 bases from V and 5 bases from J, leaving 24 bases between. The chain's CDR3 is CASSPQPAAATRETQYF. CDR3 DNA sequence: TGTGCCAGCAGCCCCCAACCTGCGGCAGCCACCAGGGAGACCCAGTACTTC.

Points on this clone: This sample also contains other DNA sequences that code for the same CDR3. The chain couples TRBV27 to TRBJ1-2; D unclear. V lost 4 bases, J lost 5 bases, and 11 bases lay in between. Germline V gene data show CDR1 as MNHEY and CDR2 as SMNVEV (reference sequence). The CDR3 sequence is 13 residues long. The CDR3 loop is CASSWRSGYGYTF. CDR3 nucleotide sequence: TGTGCCAGCAGTTGGAGGTCAGGATATGGCTACACCTTC.

The CDR3 region is CASSVGLAGGSADTQYF. For the CDR3, the DNA is TGTGCCAGCAGCGTTGGACTAGCGGGAGGTTCTGCAGATACGCAGTATTTT. The gene calls are TRBV9 and TRBJ2-3; 14 bases align to TRBD2. The V segment lost 2 bases and the J segment 4 bases; nucleotides outside the gene matches: 6. This CDR3 comprises 17 residues. CDR1 is SGDLS, CDR2 YYNGEE, per germline.